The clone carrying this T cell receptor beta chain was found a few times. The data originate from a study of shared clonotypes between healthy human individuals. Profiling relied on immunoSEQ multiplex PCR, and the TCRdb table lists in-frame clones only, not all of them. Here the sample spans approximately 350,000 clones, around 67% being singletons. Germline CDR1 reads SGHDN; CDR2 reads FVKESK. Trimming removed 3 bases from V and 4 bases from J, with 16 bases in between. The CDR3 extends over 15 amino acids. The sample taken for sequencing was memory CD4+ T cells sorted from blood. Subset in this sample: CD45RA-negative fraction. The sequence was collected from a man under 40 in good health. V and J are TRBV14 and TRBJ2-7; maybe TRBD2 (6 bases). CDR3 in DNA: TGTGCCAGCAGCCAGAAACCGGGACTGCAGTACGAGCAGTACTTC. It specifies CASSQKPGLQYEQYF. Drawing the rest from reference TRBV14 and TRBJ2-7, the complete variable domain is EAGVTQFPSHSVIEKGQTVTLRCDPISGHDNLYWYRRVMGKEIKFLLHFVKESKQDESGMPNNRFLAERTGGTYSTLKVQPAELEDSGVYFCASSQKPGLQYEQYFGPGTRLTVT.